Shown below are 24 T cell receptor beta chains from a single sample sequenced in a study of regulatory T cells in long-lasting Graves disease. Indicated time point: newly diagnosed GD, antithyroid drugs for less than 3 months. PBMC RNA served as the TCR library source. CDR3 regions were amplified by Arm-PCR using iRepertoire HTBI primers to build TCR beta libraries. TCRdb reprocessed the multiplex PCR reads with MiXCR, giving one entry per CDR3 protein. The sample records 200,000 to 250,000 distinct CDR3 sequences, 18% being singletons. The sample was peripheral blood mononuclear cells (PBMCs), taken at new diagnosis, from a patient treated with antithyroid drugs. The origin of the receptors is a female donor with Graves disease.

This clonotype was recorded many times. This rearrangement joins TRBV20-1 to TRBJ2-1; D is perhaps TRBD2 (6 bases). Germline values: CDR1 DFQATT, CDR2 SNEGSKA (reference sequence). CDR3 length equals 14 residues. V dropped 2 bases and J dropped 3 bases, with 11 bases sitting between them. CDR3 sequence: CSARYLASYNEQFF. The CDR3, as DNA: TGCAGTGCTAGATATCTAGCGAGCTACAATGAGCAGTTCTTC.

This clonotype came up many times. This chain connects TRBV6-2 or TRBV6-3 to TRBJ2-2; 9 bases agree with TRBD1. The V and J ends lost 0 bases and 7 bases, in that order; junction bases with no gene match: 3. Germline CDR1 and CDR2: MNHEY and SVGEGT. CDR3 length: 15 amino acids. The CDR3 DNA sequence: TGTGCCAGCAGTTACTCTGGGACAGGGCTCGGGGAGCTGTTTTTT. Translated: CASSYSGTGLGELFF.

This clonotype has ten or more counts. The chain carries TRBV12-3 or TRBV12-4 and TRBJ2-5; either TRBD1 or TRBD2 may fit D (5 bases each). The V gene lost 0 bases and the J gene lost 5 bases, with 10 bases spanning the gap. This CDR3 has 14 residues. CDR3 in DNA: TGTGCCAGCAGTTTAGCAGGCAGGGAGGAGACCCAGTACTTC. Its protein product is CASSLAGREETQYF.

This clonotype was recorded at least ten times. The V call is TRBV28, the J call TRBJ2-1; a possible D gene is TRBD1 (5 bases). Trimming removed 2 bases at V and 8 bases at J, with 7 bases between. The germline CDR1 and CDR2 sequences are MDHEN and SYDVKM. The CDR3 sequence is 12 residues long. The CDR3 DNA follows: TGTGCCAGCAGTTTAACCAGGGATGAGCAGTTCTTC. It yields the protein CASSLTRDEQFF.

On this clonotype itself: A read error is possible here, since a much larger clone lies one base away. This chain uses TRBV24-1 with TRBJ2-2; 8 bases line up with TRBD2. Germline CDR1 is KGHDR and CDR2 is SFDVKD. This CDR3 has 15 residues. The CDR3 here is CATSEAPGLGGELLF. The CDR3 nucleotides are TGTGCCACCAGTGAAGCTCCGGGACTAGGGGGGGAGCTGCTTTTT.

This chain links TRBV20-1 with TRBJ2-5, with 7 bases aligning to TRBD1. The length of the CDR3 is 13 residues. Unmatched junction bases numbered 7, after V lost 6 bases and J lost 3 bases. Germline-derived CDR1 and CDR2 are DFQATT and SNEGSKA (reference sequence). This CDR3 is CSARHGTEETQYF. In DNA form, the CDR3 reads TGCAGTGCCCGCCACGGGACAGAAGAGACCCAGTACTTC.

This clonotype was seen at least ten times. The rearrangement joins TRBV5-5 to TRBJ1-3; D remains ambiguous. Looked up from germline, CDR1 is SGHKS and CDR2 is YYEKEE (reference sequence). V was cut by 2 bases and J by 4 bases, with 13 bases left in between. The CDR3 covers 15 residues. The chain's CDR3 is CASSFGSSQGNTIYF. The CDR3 DNA reads TGTGCCAGCAGCTTCGGGAGTTCTCAAGGAAACACCATATATTTT.

The chain combines TRBV19 with TRBJ2-5; 9 bases are a match to TRBD2. The V segment lost 1 base and the J segment 5 bases; nucleotides outside the gene matches: 8. This CDR3 spans 16 amino acids. Germline loops: CDR1 LNHDA, CDR2 SQIVND (reference sequence). The CDR3 is CASSIVGSGSSETQYF. The CDR3 DNA follows: TGTGCCAGTAGTATAGTAGGTAGCGGGAGTTCGGAGACCCAGTACTTC.

Many counts were recorded for this clonotype. The chain carries TRBV7-3 and TRBJ2-1, with 14 nucleotides matching TRBD2. Germline CDR1 reads SGHTA; CDR2 reads FQGTGA. The junction had 6 bases not matched to a gene; V was cut back by 4 bases and J by 7 bases. The CDR3 is 16 residues long. The CDR3 nucleotides read TGTGCCAGCAGCTCACCCGGGACTAGCGGGAGAAATGAGCAGTTCTTC. Protein product: CASSSPGTSGRNEQFF.

The table lists this clonotype with many counts. The chain uses TRBV20-1 and TRBJ1-2; TRBD1 might be the D (5 bases). Looked up from germline, CDR1 is DFQATT and CDR2 is SNEGSKA (reference sequence). CDR3 length equals 13 residues. The ends were cut back, 3 bases at V and 6 bases at J, with 14 bases in the middle. CDR3 nucleotide sequence: TGCAGTGCTAGGGTTACAGGACCGGATGGCTACACCTTC. Residues: CSARVTGPDGYTF.

This clonotype was observed at least ten times. This sequence joins TRBV19 and TRBJ1-5; D is possibly TRBD1 (6 bases). The CDR3 totals 14 residues. CDR1 is LNHDA, CDR2 SQIVND, per germline (reference sequence). The V gene lost 4 bases and the J gene lost 8 bases, with 15 bases spanning the gap. CDR3 protein: CASSTKTGQEPQHF. The CDR3 bases are TGTGCCAGTAGTACCAAGACAGGTCAGGAGCCCCAGCATTTT.

This clonotype was recorded at least ten times. V and J are TRBV4-1 and TRBJ2-7, with 8 bases that match TRBD2. The J segment lost 6 bases and the V segment lost 2 bases, leaving 6 bases of the junction unmatched. The CDR3 is 14 amino acids. Germline assignment: CDR1 MGHRA and CDR2 YSYEKL. The CDR3 DNA follows: TGCGCCAGCAGCCAACCCGGGACTAGGGTCGAGCAGTACTTC. Residues: CASSQPGTRVEQYF.

This clonotype was observed at least ten times. The chain links TRBV3-1 to TRBJ2-3; 12 nucleotides agree with TRBD1. V lost 1 base and J lost 4; bases outside the gene matches: 9. CDR1 is LGHDT and CDR2 is YNNKEL in the germline V gene (reference sequence). The CDR3 consists of 18 residues. The chain's CDR3 is CASSQAMGQGALADTQYF. The DNA of the CDR3 is TGTGCCAGCAGCCAAGCCATGGGACAGGGGGCACTTGCAGATACGCAGTATTTT.

This clonotype was counted at least ten times. V and J are TRBV12-3 or TRBV12-4 and TRBJ2-7, with 11 bases that match TRBD1. V dropped 7 bases and J dropped 3; count of bases not matched to a gene: 5. This CDR3 has 14 amino acids. The CDR3 nucleotides read TGTGCCAGCACCCTGGACAGGGGGCACTACGAGCAGTACTTC. It yields the protein CASTLDRGHYEQYF.

In the case of this clonotype: A much larger clone is a single base away; this may be a read error. The conserved phenylalanine or tryptophan is not found at the CDR3 terminus, so this likely reflects a read error. This rearrangement joins TRBV13 to TRBJ2-4; 11 bases are a match to TRBD2. The CDR3 contains 14 residues. The germline V gene has CDR1 PRHDT and CDR2 FYEKMQ (reference sequence). The trim removed 6 bases at V and 8 bases at J, leaving 6 bases unmatched. CDR3 nucleotides: TGTGCCAGCAGGCTTAGCGGGAGGGGATACATTCAGTACTTG. Residues: CASRLSGRGYIQYL.

The chain combines TRBV9 with TRBJ2-1, with 7 bases that match TRBD1. Germline-derived CDR1 and CDR2 are SGDLS and YYNGEE. V shed 2 bases and J 0 bases; nucleotides not matched to a gene: 8. The CDR3 extends over 17 amino acids. CDR3 in amino acids: CASSVYGDRDSYNEQFF. CDR3 bases: TGTGCCAGCAGCGTTTATGGAGACAGGGACTCCTACAATGAGCAGTTCTTC.

This clonotype was recorded many times. The V gene is TRBV5-1, the J gene TRBJ2-1, with 8 bases identical to TRBD2. Looked up from germline, CDR1 is SGHRS and CDR2 is YFSETQ. With V trimmed by 3 bases and J by 0 bases, 11 bases remained unmatched. CDR3 length equals 18 residues. The CDR3 coding sequence is TGCGCCAGCAGCTCCGAGGGCGGGAGGCCAGGCTCCTACAATGAGCAGTTCTTC. This gives the protein CASSSEGGRPGSYNEQFF.

This clonotype was seen ten or more times. This chain uses TRBV30 with TRBJ2-7, with 10 bases matching TRBD1. Germline V gives CDR1 GTSNPN, CDR2 SVGIG (reference sequence). The CDR3 is 14 amino acids. V shed 2 bases, J shed 3 bases, and the junction held 4 bases outside the gene matches. CDR3: CAWSLGQGGYEQYF. The CDR3 region has the DNA TGTGCCTGGAGTCTAGGACAGGGGGGCTACGAGCAGTACTTC.

This clonotype was detected ten times or more. V usage is TRBV19 and J usage is TRBJ1-2; 7 bases match TRBD1. The CDR3 sequence is 13 residues long. The germline CDR1 and CDR2 sequences are LNHDA and SQIVND (reference sequence). V lost 7 bases to trimming and J lost 8 bases; unmatched junction nucleotides: 10. This CDR3 is CASTATGPSGYTF. For the CDR3, the DNA is TGTGCCAGTACTGCGACAGGGCCGTCCGGCTACACCTTC.

This clonotype was counted many times. In DNA, the CDR3 is TGTGCCATCAGTGAGTCGGTTACAGGGTTGGGCTATGGCTACACCTTC. Translation gives CAISESVTGLGYGYTF. This chain connects TRBV10-3 to TRBJ1-2; D is possibly TRBD1 (6 bases). Germline V gene data show CDR1 as ENHRY and CDR2 as SYGVKD. The CDR3 extends over 16 amino acids. Between the trimmed V and J ends, which lost 0 bases and 4 bases, there was a span of 15 bases.

This clonotype was counted ten times or more. The V and J genes are TRBV19 and TRBJ2-3, with 15 nucleotides matching TRBD2. Germline CDR1 LNHDA, CDR2 SQIVND (reference sequence). There are 16 residues in the CDR3. V was clipped by 5 bases and J by 7 bases; unmatched bases: 7. As DNA, the CDR3 is TGTGCCAGTAGTCCATCCGGGACTAGCGGGAGGAATACGCAGTATTTT. Translating gives CASSPSGTSGRNTQYF. Full variable domain (rest looked up from reference TRBV19 and TRBJ2-3): DGGITQSPKYLFRKEGQNVTLSCEQNLNHDAMYWYRQDPGQGLRLIYYSQIVNDFQKGDIAEGYSVSREKKESFPLTVTSAQKNPTAFYLCASSPSGTSGRNTQYFGPGTRLTVL.

The chain couples TRBV2 to TRBJ2-2, with unresolved D. The CDR3 covers 15 residues. Germline-derived CDR1 and CDR2 are SNHLY and FYNNEI. The V end lost 4 bases, the J end lost 1 base, and 10 bases lay between the germline ends. The chain's CDR3 is CASSGVTVNTGELFF. Written as DNA, the CDR3 is TGTGCCAGCAGTGGGGTTACAGTGAACACCGGGGAGCTGTTTTTT.

Comment on this clonotype: A junction boundary mismatches the germline segment, possibly from a read error. The V gene is TRBV11-2, the J gene TRBJ2-5; TRBD2 agrees at 13 bases. This CDR3 has 18 amino acids. Germline V CDR1 and CDR2: SGHAT, FQNNGV. The CDR3, as DNA: TGTGCCAGCAGCTTAGGGACTAGCGGGAGTGTAGGGTTGGAGACCCGGTACTTC. As protein: CASSLGTSGSVGLETRYF.

This clonotype was seen repeatedly, ten times or more. J is TRBJ2-2 and V is TRBV27; 8 bases are shared with TRBD1. This CDR3 has 14 residues. The germline CDR1 and CDR2 sequences are MNHEY and SMNVEV (reference sequence). Unmatched junction bases numbered 4, after V lost 2 bases and J lost 8 bases. The CDR3 reads CASSLRQGAGELFF. The CDR3 coding sequence is TGTGCCAGCAGTTTACGCCAGGGGGCTGGGGAGCTGTTTTTT.